The source of this T cell receptor beta chain is a study of T cells in Graves' hyperthyroidism and ophthalmopathy. Study outcomes and limitations: In the blood, most expanded thyroid clonotypes above 0.001 appeared as well.

The CDR3 contains 15 residues. Deletions cut 4 bases from V and 8 bases from J, with 17 bases between. CDR1 SNHLY and CDR2 FYNNEI come from the germline V gene. This clonotype occurred many times. What it binds is not known. Amplification yielded TCR beta CDR3 regions, with RNA transcripts as the source. HTBI primers were employed in a first-round RT-PCR of the TCR CDR3. One entry per CDR3 protein, called by TCRdb with MiXCR from the multiplex PCR reads. The table has 300,000 to 450,000 distinct CDR3 sequences, roughly 13% seen once. The clonotype was recovered from a woman aged 55-70 years with Graves' hyperthyroidism. The V call is TRBV2, the J call TRBJ1-4; D unclear. Sequenced: blood. The CDR3 nucleotides read TGTGCCAGCAGTGGGATGACCTCCGGTCGGGAAAAACTGTTTTTT. Protein: CASSGMTSGREKLFF.